The rows below give T cell receptor beta chains drawn from one sample of a study of T cell repertoires in cytomegalovirus infection. Antigens for these TCRs are unknown. TCRdb re-derived calls from the reads in MiXCR, one entry per CDR3 protein. The table has 200,000 to 250,000 distinct CDR3 sequences, 35% to 45% seen once; the top ten hold 59%. The sequencing used CD8+ T cells from cultured PBMCs, collected from culture after CMV antigen stimulation. These TCRs come from a human donor in good health (CMV status not recorded). Some clones in this sample may be carry-over from other donors' samples. Each CDR3 is given with its conserved first and last residue. The D gene is left open where the match is weak. Clone size appears in some rows only: once, few, many, or a class for an expanded clone.

D: NA; size: NA; J: TRBJ2-7; V: TRBV7-6; DNA: TGTGCCAGCAGCTTAGGGCCGGGTTCAACCTACGAGCAGTACTTC; CDR3: CASSLGPGSTYEQYF
D: NA; size: many; J: TRBJ2-1; V: TRBV7-8; DNA: TGTGCCAGCAGCGGACCGGGGCGGGACGAAGGTGAGCAGTTCTTC; CDR3: CASSGPGRDEGEQFF
D: NA; size: NA; J: TRBJ2-1; V: TRBV6-5; DNA: TGTGCCAGCAGTTACTCGGAGGGGGACGGAGAGCAGTTCTTC; CDR3: CASSYSEGDGEQFF
D: TRBD2; size: once; J: TRBJ2-1; V: TRBV29-1; DNA: TGCAGCGTTGACCTAGCGGGGACGGATGAGCAGTTCTTC; CDR3: CSVDLAGTDEQFF
D: TRBD1; size: few; J: TRBJ2-6; V: TRBV7-3; DNA: TGTGCCAGCAGCACCCGGACAGGGGTCCCCTCTGGGGCCAACGTCCTGACTTTC; CDR3: CASSTRTGVPSGANVLTF
D: NA; size: few; J: TRBJ1-3; V: TRBV15; DNA: TGTGCCACCAGCAGAGCCCGGGACTCTGGAAACACCATATATTTT; CDR3: CATSRARDSGNTIYF
D: NA; size: few; J: TRBJ1-1; V: TRBV4-1; DNA: TGCGCCAGCAGCCAAGATAGGGGGTCGTTTGCTTTCTTT; CDR3: CASSQDRGSFAFF
D: TRBD2; size: NA; J: TRBJ2-1; V: TRBV11-2; DNA: TGTGCCAGCAGCCAATCTATAAGCGGGGGTGAATACAATGAGCAGTTCTTC; CDR3: CASSQSISGGEYNEQFF
D: NA; size: few; J: TRBJ1-1; V: TRBV27; DNA: TGTGCCAGCAGTTTATTGGGGGGCGATAAGGACACTGAAGCTTTCTTT; CDR3: CASSLLGGDKDTEAFF
D: TRBD2; size: NA; J: TRBJ2-1; V: TRBV11-2; DNA: TGTGCCAGCAGCTTAGTCTCGGGAGGGCCTGTAGACAATGAGCAGTTCTTC; CDR3: CASSLVSGGPVDNEQFF
D: NA; size: NA; J: TRBJ1-1; V: TRBV6-6; DNA: TGTGCCAGCAGTTCTCCCCCGATCGGGGTCATGAACACTGAAGCTTTCTTT; CDR3: CASSSPPIGVMNTEAFF
D: NA; size: NA; J: TRBJ2-6; V: TRBV7-2; DNA: TGTGCCAGCAGCTCCAAGAAGGGGGCTGGGGCCAACGTCCTGACTTTC; CDR3: CASSSKKGAGANVLTF
D: NA; size: many; J: TRBJ1-6; V: TRBV12-3/TRBV12-4; DNA: NA; CDR3: CASSLEREGYNSPLHF
D: NA; size: NA; J: TRBJ1-3; V: TRBV28; DNA: TGTGCCAGCTCGCATTTCTCTGGAAACACCATATATTTT; CDR3: CASSHFSGNTIYF
D: NA; size: NA; J: TRBJ2-1; V: TRBV9; DNA: TGTGCCAGCAGCGTAGCAGCGAGCTCCTACAATGAGCAGTTCTTC; CDR3: CASSVAASSYNEQFF
D: TRBD2; size: NA; J: TRBJ2-3; V: TRBV6-1; DNA: TGTGCCAGCAGTGATTACGCTAGCGGGCCAAGCACAGATACGCAGTATTTT; CDR3: CASSDYASGPSTDTQYF
D: TRBD2; size: once; J: TRBJ2-7; V: TRBV6-1; DNA: TGTGCCAGCAAGCTGACGGGGGGTGACTACGAGCAGTACTTC; CDR3: CASKLTGGDYEQYF
D: NA; size: few; J: TRBJ2-1; V: TRBV20-1; DNA: TGCAGTGCTAGAGATCACGAGGCAATGCCTAACAATGAGCAGTTCTTC; CDR3: CSARDHEAMPNNEQFF
D: NA; size: NA; J: TRBJ2-5; V: TRBV7-7; DNA: TGTGCCAGCAGCTTAGTGGGGGTGCAAGAGACCCAGTACTTC; CDR3: CASSLVGVQETQYF
D: NA; size: NA; J: TRBJ2-3; V: TRBV7-8; DNA: TGTGCCAGCAGCTTAGGGGATAATCCGTATTTT; CDR3: CASSLGDNPYF
D: NA; size: NA; J: TRBJ1-6; V: TRBV7-3; DNA: TGTGCCAGCAGCTTAACGGGCGGTCCTTCTAATTCACCCCTCCACTTT; CDR3: CASSLTGGPSNSPLHF
D: TRBD2; size: NA; J: TRBJ2-1; V: TRBV5-4; DNA: TGTGCCAGCAGCGAGCGGGGGGTAACAGATGAGCAGTTCTTC; CDR3: CASSERGVTDEQFF
D: NA; size: NA; J: TRBJ1-4; V: TRBV6-1; DNA: TGTGCCAGCAGTGAAAGGAGGGAGGCTACCCGACCTAATGAAAAACTGTTTTTT; CDR3: CASSERREATRPNEKLFF
D: TRBD1; size: few; J: TRBJ2-1; V: TRBV27; DNA: TGTGCCAGCCGTCGAGGGGGCCCGCACAATGAGCAGTTCTTC; CDR3: CASRRGGPHNEQFF
D: TRBD1; size: NA; J: TRBJ1-4; V: TRBV7-8; DNA: TGTGCCAGCAGAATTGACAGGGCCGGAACTAATGAAAAACTGTTTTTT; CDR3: CASRIDRAGTNEKLFF
D: NA; size: few; J: TRBJ2-1; V: TRBV5-6; DNA: TGTGCCAGCAGCTTGCCCAGGGATTACTACAATGAGCAGTTCTTC; CDR3: CASSLPRDYYNEQFF
D: NA; size: few; J: TRBJ2-1; V: TRBV20-1; DNA: TGCAGTGCTTCACAGGGATTTAGTTCCTACAATGAGCAGTTCTTC; CDR3: CSASQGFSSYNEQFF
D: TRBD2; size: NA; J: TRBJ2-1; V: TRBV29-1; DNA: TGCAGCGATGAAGACTCCCGGACTAGCGGGAGTACGGATGAGCAGTTCTTC; CDR3: CSDEDSRTSGSTDEQFF
D: TRBD2; size: many; J: TRBJ2-3; V: TRBV10-3; DNA: TGTGCCATCAGTGAGTCCGGACTAGCGGGGGAAACAGATACGCAGTATTTT; CDR3: CAISESGLAGETDTQYF
D: NA; size: few; J: TRBJ2-2; V: TRBV7-9; DNA: TGTGCCAGCAGTGCGGGGCCCACCGGGGAGCTGTTTTTT; CDR3: CASSAGPTGELFF
D: NA; size: once; J: TRBJ2-7; V: TRBV20-1; DNA: TGCAGTGCTAGAGATGGGCGGGACCACTACGAGCAGTACTTC; CDR3: CSARDGRDHYEQYF
D: TRBD1; size: few; J: TRBJ2-2; V: TRBV6-6; DNA: TGTGCCAGCAGCGCCCGGCCGGGACAGGGCATCGGGGAGCTGTTTTTT; CDR3: CASSARPGQGIGELFF
D: NA; size: NA; J: TRBJ2-5; V: TRBV6-2/TRBV6-3; DNA: TGTGCCAGCACCCAAGGAGAGACCCAGTACTTC; CDR3: CASTQGETQYF
D: TRBD1; size: NA; J: TRBJ1-4; V: TRBV20-1; DNA: TGCAGTGCTAGAGACTTCAACAGGGGTGAAAAACTGTTTTTT; CDR3: CSARDFNRGEKLFF
D: TRBD1; size: NA; J: TRBJ1-4; V: TRBV27; DNA: TGTGCCAGCAGTTACCGGACAGGGCTTGAAAAACTGTTTTTT; CDR3: CASSYRTGLEKLFF
D: TRBD2; size: NA; J: TRBJ2-1; V: TRBV7-3; DNA: TGTGCCAGCAGCTTGGAGGGAGCGGGGCACAATGAGCAGTTCTTC; CDR3: CASSLEGAGHNEQFF
D: NA; size: few; J: TRBJ2-7; V: TRBV2; DNA: TGTGCCAGCAGCTTAAGGGCTCCACGGTCCTACGAGCAGTACTTC; CDR3: CASSLRAPRSYEQYF
D: NA; size: few; J: TRBJ2-4; V: TRBV27; DNA: TGTGCCAGCAGTACATCGGCCTTGGGAAACATTCAGTACTTC; CDR3: CASSTSALGNIQYF
D: TRBD2; size: few; J: TRBJ2-1; V: TRBV7-3; DNA: TGTGCCAGCAGCTCCGTTTCCCCGGGGGGTGAGCAGTTCTTC; CDR3: CASSSVSPGGEQFF
D: NA; size: few; J: TRBJ1-1; V: TRBV3-1; DNA: TGTGCCAGCAGCGGGACGGTGAACACTGAAGCTTTCTTT; CDR3: CASSGTVNTEAFF
D: TRBD2; size: NA; J: TRBJ2-1; V: TRBV7-8; DNA: TGTGCCAGCACCTACGCGGTAGCGGGGGGCCTTAACAATGAGCAGTTCTTC; CDR3: CASTYAVAGGLNNEQFF
D: NA; size: few; J: TRBJ1-1; V: TRBV5-4; DNA: TGTGCCAGCAGCTTAGCCGGGGGAGCCTCCGCTGAAGCTTTCTTT; CDR3: CASSLAGGASAEAFF
D: NA; size: NA; J: TRBJ2-3; V: TRBV7-6; DNA: TGTGCCAGCAGCTTAGTTGCATCGAGCACAGATACGCAGTATTTT; CDR3: CASSLVASSTDTQYF
D: TRBD2; size: NA; J: TRBJ2-3; V: TRBV3-1; DNA: TGTGCCAGCAGCCAAGATCGGGTCGGGACTAGCGGGAGGAAAGATACGCAGTATTTT; CDR3: CASSQDRVGTSGRKDTQYF
D: NA; size: NA; J: TRBJ1-4; V: TRBV7-6; DNA: TGTGCCAGCAGCCCGTCGCGGGCCCCAACTAATGAAAAACTGTTTTTT; CDR3: CASSPSRAPTNEKLFF
D: NA; size: many; J: TRBJ1-2; V: TRBV7-2; DNA: TGTGCCAGCAGCTACCTTGGGGGCTACACCTTC; CDR3: CASSYLGGYTF
D: NA; size: NA; J: TRBJ1-2; V: TRBV4-2; DNA: TGTGCCAGCAGCCTCGCTGGAAATGGACAGCCACCTAACTATGGCTACACCTTC; CDR3: CASSLAGNGQPPNYGYTF
D: NA; size: few; J: TRBJ2-1; V: TRBV2; DNA: TGTGCCAGGAGCGGCGACTCCTACAATGAGCAGTTCTTC; CDR3: CARSGDSYNEQFF